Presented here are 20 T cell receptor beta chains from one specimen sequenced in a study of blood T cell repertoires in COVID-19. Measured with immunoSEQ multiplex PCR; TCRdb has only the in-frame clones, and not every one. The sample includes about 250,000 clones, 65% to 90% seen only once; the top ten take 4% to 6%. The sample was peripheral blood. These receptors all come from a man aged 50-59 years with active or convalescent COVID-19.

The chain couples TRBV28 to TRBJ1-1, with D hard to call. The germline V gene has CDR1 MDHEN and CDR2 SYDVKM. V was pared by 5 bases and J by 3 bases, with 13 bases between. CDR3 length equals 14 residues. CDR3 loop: CASSPPDTYTEAFF. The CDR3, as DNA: TGTGCCAGCAGTCCGCCTGACACCTACACTGAAGCTTTCTTT.

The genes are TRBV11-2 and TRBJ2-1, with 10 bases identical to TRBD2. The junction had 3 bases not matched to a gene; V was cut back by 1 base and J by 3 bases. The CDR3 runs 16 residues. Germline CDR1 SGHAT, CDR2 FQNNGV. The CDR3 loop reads CASSLGASGGYNEQFF. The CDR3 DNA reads TGTGCCAGCAGCTTAGGTGCTAGCGGGGGCTACAATGAGCAGTTCTTC.

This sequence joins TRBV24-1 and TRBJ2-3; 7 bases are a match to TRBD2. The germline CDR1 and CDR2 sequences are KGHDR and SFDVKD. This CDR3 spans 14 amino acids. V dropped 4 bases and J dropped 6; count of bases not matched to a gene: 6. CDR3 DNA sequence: TGTGCCACCAGTGACCCAACTAGCGCGGATACGCAGTATTTT. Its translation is CATSDPTSADTQYF.

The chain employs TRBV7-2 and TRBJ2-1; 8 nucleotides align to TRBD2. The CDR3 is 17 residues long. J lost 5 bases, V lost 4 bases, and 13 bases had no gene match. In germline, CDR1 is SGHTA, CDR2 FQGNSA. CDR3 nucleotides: TGTGCCAGCAGCTCCCGGGCCGGCGGGAGGAGGGACAATGAGCAGTTCTTC. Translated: CASSSRAGGRRDNEQFF.

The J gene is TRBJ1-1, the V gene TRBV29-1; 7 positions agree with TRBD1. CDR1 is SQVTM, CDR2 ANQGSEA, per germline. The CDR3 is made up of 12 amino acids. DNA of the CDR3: TGCAGGGCAGGGGGGATGAACACTGAAGCTTTCTTT. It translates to CRAGGMNTEAFF.

CDR3 DNA: TGCAGTGCTAGTTCCCCCCAGACTAGCGGGAATGTGTACCAAGAGACCCAGTACTTC. Encoded protein: CSASSPQTSGNVYQETQYF. This chain connects TRBV20-1 to TRBJ2-5; 11 bases are a match to TRBD2. There are 19 residues in the CDR3. V gave up 3 bases and J gave up 0 bases; unmatched junction bases: 15. In germline, CDR1 is DFQATT, CDR2 SNEGSKA (reference sequence).

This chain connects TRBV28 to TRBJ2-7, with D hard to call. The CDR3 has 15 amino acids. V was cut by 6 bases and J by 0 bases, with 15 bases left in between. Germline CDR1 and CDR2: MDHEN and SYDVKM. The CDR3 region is CASSSAELSSYEQYF. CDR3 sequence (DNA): TGTGCCAGCAGCTCCGCGGAGCTGTCCTCCTACGAGCAGTACTTC. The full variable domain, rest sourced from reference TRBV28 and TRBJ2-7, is DVKVTQSSRYLVKRTGEKVFLECVQDMDHENMFWYRQDPGLGLRLIYFSYDVKMKEKGDIPEGYSVSREKKERFSLILESASTNQTSMYLCASSSAELSSYEQYFGPGTRLTVT.

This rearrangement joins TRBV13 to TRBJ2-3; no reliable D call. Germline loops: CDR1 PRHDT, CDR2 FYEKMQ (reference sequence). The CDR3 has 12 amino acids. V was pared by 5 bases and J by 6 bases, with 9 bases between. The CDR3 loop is CASSPFPDTQYF. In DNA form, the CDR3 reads TGTGCCAGCAGCCCGTTCCCGGATACGCAGTATTTT. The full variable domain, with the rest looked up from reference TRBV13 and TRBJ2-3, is AAGVIQSPRHLIKEKRETATLKCYPIPRHDTVYWYQQGPGQDPQFLISFYEKMQSDKGSIPDRFSAQQFSDYHSELNMSSLELGDSALYFCASSPFPDTQYFGPGTRLTVL.

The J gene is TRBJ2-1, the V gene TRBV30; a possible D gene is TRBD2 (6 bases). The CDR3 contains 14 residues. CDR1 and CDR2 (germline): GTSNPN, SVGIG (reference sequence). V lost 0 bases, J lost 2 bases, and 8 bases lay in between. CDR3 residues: CAWSVRLAYNEQFF. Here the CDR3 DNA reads TGTGCCTGGAGTGTACGACTAGCCTACAATGAGCAGTTCTTC.

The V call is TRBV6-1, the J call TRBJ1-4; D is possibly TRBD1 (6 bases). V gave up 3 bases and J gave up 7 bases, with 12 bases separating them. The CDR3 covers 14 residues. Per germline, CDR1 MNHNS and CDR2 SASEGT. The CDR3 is CASSDRVGGEKLFF. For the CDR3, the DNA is TGTGCCAGCAGTGACAGGGTAGGGGGTGAAAAACTGTTTTTT.

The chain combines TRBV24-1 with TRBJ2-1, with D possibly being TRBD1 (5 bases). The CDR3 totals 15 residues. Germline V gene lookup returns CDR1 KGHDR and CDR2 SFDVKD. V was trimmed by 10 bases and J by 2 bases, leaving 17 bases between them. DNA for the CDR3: TGTGCCACTCAAGCAGGGATTAGTCCCTACAATGAGCAGTTCTTC. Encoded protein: CATQAGISPYNEQFF.

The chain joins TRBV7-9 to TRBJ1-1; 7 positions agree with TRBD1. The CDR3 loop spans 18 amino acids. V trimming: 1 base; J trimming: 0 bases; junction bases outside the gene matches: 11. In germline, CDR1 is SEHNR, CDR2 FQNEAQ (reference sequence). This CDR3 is CASSLEGAGAAMNTEAFF. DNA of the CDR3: TGTGCCAGCAGCTTAGAGGGGGCAGGGGCGGCGATGAACACTGAAGCTTTCTTT.

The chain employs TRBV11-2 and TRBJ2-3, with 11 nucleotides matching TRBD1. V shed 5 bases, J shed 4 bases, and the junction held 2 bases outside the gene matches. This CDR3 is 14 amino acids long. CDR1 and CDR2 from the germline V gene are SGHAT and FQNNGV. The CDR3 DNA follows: TGTGCCAGCAGCCGGGACAGGGGGTCAGATACGCAGTATTTT. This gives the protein CASSRDRGSDTQYF.

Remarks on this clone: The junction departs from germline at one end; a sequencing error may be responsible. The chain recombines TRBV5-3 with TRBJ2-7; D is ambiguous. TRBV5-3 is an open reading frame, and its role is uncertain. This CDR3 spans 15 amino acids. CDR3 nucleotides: TGTGTCAGAAGCTTGCCTTGCAGACTTGGCCACGAGCAGTACTTC. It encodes CVRSLPCRLGHEQYF.

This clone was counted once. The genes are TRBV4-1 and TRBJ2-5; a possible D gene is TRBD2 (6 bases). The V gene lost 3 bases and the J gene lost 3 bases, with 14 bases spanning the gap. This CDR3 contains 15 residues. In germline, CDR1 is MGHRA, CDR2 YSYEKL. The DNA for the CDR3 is TGCGCCAGCAGCCAGATCCGGGGGACGGAAGAGACCCAGTACTTC. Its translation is CASSQIRGTEETQYF.

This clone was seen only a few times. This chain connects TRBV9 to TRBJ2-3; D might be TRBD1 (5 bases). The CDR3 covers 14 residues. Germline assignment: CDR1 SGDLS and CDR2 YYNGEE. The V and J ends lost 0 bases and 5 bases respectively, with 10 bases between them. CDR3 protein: CASSVAGMEDTQYF. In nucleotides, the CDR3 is TGTGCCAGCAGCGTAGCAGGGATGGAAGATACGCAGTATTTT. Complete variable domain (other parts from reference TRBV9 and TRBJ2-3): DSGVTQTPKHLITATGQRVTLRCSPRSGDLSVYWYQQSLDQGLQFLIQYYNGEERAKGNILERFSAQQFPDLHSELNLSSLELGDSALYFCASSVAGMEDTQYFGPGTRLTVL.

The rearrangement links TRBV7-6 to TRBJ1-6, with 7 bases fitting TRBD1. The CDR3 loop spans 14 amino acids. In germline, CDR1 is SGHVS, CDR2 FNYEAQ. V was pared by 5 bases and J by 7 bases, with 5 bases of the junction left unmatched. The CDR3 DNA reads TGTGCCAGCAGCGGGGGACAGCTAAATTCACCCCTCCACTTT. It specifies CASSGGQLNSPLHF.

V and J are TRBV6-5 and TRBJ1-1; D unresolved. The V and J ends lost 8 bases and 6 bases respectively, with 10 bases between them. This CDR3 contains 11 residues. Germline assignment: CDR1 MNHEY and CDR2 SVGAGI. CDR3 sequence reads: CASRQVAEAFF. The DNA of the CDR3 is TGTGCCAGCCGACAAGTGGCTGAAGCTTTCTTT.

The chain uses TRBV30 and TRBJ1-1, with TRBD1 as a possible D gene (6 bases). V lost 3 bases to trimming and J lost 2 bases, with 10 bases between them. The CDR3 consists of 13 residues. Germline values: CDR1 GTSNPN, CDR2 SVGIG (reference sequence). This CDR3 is CAWSRTANTEAFF. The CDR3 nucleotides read TGTGCCTGGAGCAGGACAGCCAACACTGAAGCTTTCTTT.

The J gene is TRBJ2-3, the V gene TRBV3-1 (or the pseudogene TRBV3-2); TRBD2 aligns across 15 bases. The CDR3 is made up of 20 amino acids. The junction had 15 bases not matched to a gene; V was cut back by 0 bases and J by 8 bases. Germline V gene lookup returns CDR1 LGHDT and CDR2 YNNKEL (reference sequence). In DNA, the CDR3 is TGTGCCAGCAGCCAAGAGGGGGGTCTCCCGAGGACTAGCGGGAGGGCTACGCAGTATTTT. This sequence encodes CASSQEGGLPRTSGRATQYF.